This entry features one T cell receptor (beta chain) sequence. Its antigen is currently unknown. The sample comes from a study of PD-1 blockade in classical Hodgkin lymphoma. Sample time point: cycle 4 day 1 (C4D1), after 5 to 7 weeks of nivolumab. All patients experienced relapse after autologous stem cell transplantation, and brentuximab vedotin exposure was variable. Complete response, partial response or progressive disease was each patient's best response. Overall study results and limits: Similar baseline diversity was found in complete responders and newly diagnosed patients. The study reported lower baseline TCR diversity in newly diagnosed patients than in healthy donors. Factors driving the repertoire differences, possibly disease activity or prior therapy, remain undefined.

The data were produced by immunoSEQ multiplex PCR, yet TCRdb's version contains in-frame clones alone and is incomplete. The table has 40,000 to 55,000 clones, approximately 80% seen once. V lost 5 bases to trimming and J lost 7 bases, with 12 bases between them. The CDR3 length is 14 residues. Germline V CDR1 and CDR2: PRHDT, FYEKMQ (reference sequence). Material: peripheral blood mononuclear cells (PBMCs), obtained before the fourth cycle of nivolumab. The rearrangement joins TRBV13 to TRBJ1-6, with a possible D match to TRBD1 (5 bases). The receptor's source is a human donor with classical Hodgkin lymphoma. The CDR3 is CASSHRDENSPLHF. The CDR3 DNA sequence: TGTGCCAGCAGCCACCGGGACGAGAATTCACCCCTCCACTTT.